This entry lists 18 T cell receptor beta chains sequenced from one sample in a study of T cell repertoires in cytomegalovirus infection. Their cognate antigens are unknown. TCRdb reprocessed the reads with MiXCR, giving one entry per CDR3 protein. The sample consists of roughly 160,000 distinct CDR3 sequences, less than 25% of them appearing once. This material consisted of CD8+ T cells from cultured PBMCs, taken from culture after CMV antigen stimulation. Receptor source: a human donor in good health (CMV status not recorded). Some clones in this sample may be carry-over from other donors' samples.

The chain employs TRBV3-1 and TRBJ1-2; TRBD1 is a possible D gene (5 bases). The germline CDR1 and CDR2 sequences are LGHDT and YNNKEL (reference sequence). The V gene lost 0 bases and the J gene lost 1 base, with 9 bases spanning the gap. CDR3 length: 15 amino acids. The CDR3 loop is CASSQDDGHNYGYTF. The CDR3, as DNA: TGTGCCAGCAGCCAAGATGACGGACATAACTATGGCTACACCTTC.

There are a few counts of this clonotype. The V and J genes are TRBV27 and TRBJ1-5; TRBD1 agrees at 8 bases. The CDR3 length is 15 residues. J gave up 0 bases and V 5 bases, and 3 bases lay outside the gene matches. Germline V gene data show CDR1 as MNHEY and CDR2 as SMNVEV (reference sequence). CDR3 in amino acids: CASSPGQGSNQPQHF. The CDR3, as DNA: TGTGCCAGCAGTCCCGGACAGGGTAGCAATCAGCCCCAGCATTTT.

The chain links TRBV9 to TRBJ2-3; D call uncertain. Per germline, CDR1 SGDLS and CDR2 YYNGEE. Trimming left V 1 base short and J 5 bases short, with 5 bases between. This CDR3 spans 12 amino acids. The DNA for the CDR3 is TGTGCCAGCAGCGTACCGGGAGATACGCAGTATTTT. It codes for CASSVPGDTQYF. Looking up the rest from reference TRBV9 and TRBJ2-3 gives the full variable domain: DSGVTQTPKHLITATGQRVTLRCSPRSGDLSVYWYQQSLDQGLQFLIQYYNGEERAKGNILERFSAQQFPDLHSELNLSSLELGDSALYFCASSVPGDTQYFGPGTRLTVL.

This clonotype was found a few times. V gene TRBV7-2 combines with J gene TRBJ2-5, with a weak D call TRBD1 (5 bases). The CDR3 is 16 amino acids. CDR1 is SGHTA and CDR2 is FQGNSA in the germline V gene. Trimming pared 1 base from V and 3 bases from J, leaving 15 bases between. The CDR3 bases are TGTGCCAGCAGCTTAGTTGTTGGGGCACGGAAAGAGACCCAGTACTTC. This translates into CASSLVVGARKETQYF.

V usage is TRBV7-8 and J usage is TRBJ1-5, with 10 bases fitting TRBD1. Unmatched junction bases numbered 2, after V lost 5 bases and J lost 4 bases. This CDR3 comprises 14 residues. The germline V gene has CDR1 SGHVS and CDR2 FQNEAQ. In nucleotides, the CDR3 is TGTGCCAGCAGCGGGACAGGGGCGAATCAGCCCCAGCATTTT. This translates into CASSGTGANQPQHF.

Comment on this clonotype: Mismatch with germline at one junction end may stem from a read error. The chain is built from TRBV7-2 and TRBJ1-2; no firm D call. The CDR3 runs to 15 residues. Germline-derived CDR1 and CDR2 are SGHTA and FQGNSA. The DNA for the CDR3 is TGTGCCAGCACCTTAAGTCGGCCAGCTAACTATGGCTACACCTTC. Amino acid sequence: CASTLSRPANYGYTF.

V usage is TRBV12-3 or TRBV12-4 and J usage is TRBJ2-2; D might be TRBD1 (6 bases). V lost 3 bases and J lost 1, with 12 bases in between. The CDR3 runs 16 residues. The DNA for the CDR3 is TGTGCCAGCAGTTTCCGGGACATACGGAACACCGGGGAGCTGTTTTTT. It encodes CASSFRDIRNTGELFF.

The CDR3 protein is CASSFEGRYGQPQHF. For the CDR3, the DNA is TGTGCCAGCAGTTTTGAGGGGAGGTATGGTCAGCCCCAGCATTTT. V usage is TRBV12-3 or TRBV12-4 and J usage is TRBJ1-5; D possibly corresponds to TRBD1 (5 bases). This CDR3 region has 15 residues. The V end lost 3 bases, the J end lost 6 bases, and 15 bases lay between the germline ends.

The V and J genes are TRBV7-9 and TRBJ1-5; TRBD1 might be the D (6 bases). The CDR3 has 16 amino acids. Per the germline V gene, CDR1 is SEHNR and CDR2 is FQNEAQ (reference sequence). Trimming took off 5 bases at V and 1 base at J, with 15 bases between the two ends. The CDR3 reads CASSRETGGSNQPQHF. CDR3 coding DNA: TGTGCCAGCAGCCGAGAGACAGGCGGGAGCAATCAGCCCCAGCATTTT. The variable domain in full, with the rest retrieved from reference TRBV7-9 and TRBJ1-5, is DTGVSQNPRHKITKRGQNVTFRCDPISEHNRLYWYRQTLGQGPEFLTYFQNEAQLEKSRLLSDRFSAERPKGSFSTLEIQRTEQGDSAMYLCASSRETGGSNQPQHFGDGTRLSIL.

This clonotype was counted a few times. V is TRBV7-2 and J is TRBJ2-7, with D possibly TRBD1 on 5 matching bases. This CDR3 region has 19 residues. V gave up 1 base and J gave up 4 bases, with 26 bases separating them. CDR1 and CDR2 (germline): SGHTA, FQGNSA. The CDR3 DNA reads as TGTGCCAGCAGCTTAGGCGGCAGGGCCCGTCCGCGAGACCTTTACGAGCAGTACTTC. This gives the protein CASSLGGRARPRDLYEQYF. The full variable domain, with the rest looked up from reference TRBV7-2 and TRBJ2-7, is GAGVSQSPSNKVTEKGKDVELRCDPISGHTALYWYRQSLGQGLEFLIYFQGNSAPDKSGLPSDRFSAERTGGSVSTLTIQRTQQEDSAVYLCASSLGGRARPRDLYEQYFGPGTRLTVT.

The CDR3 loop is CASSGTGRNQPQHF. In DNA, the CDR3 is TGTGCCAGCAGCGGGACAGGTCGCAATCAGCCCCAGCATTTT. V is TRBV6-1 and J is TRBJ1-5, with 8 bases aligning to TRBD1. The CDR3 extends over 14 amino acids. Germline-derived CDR1 and CDR2 are MNHNS and SASEGT. V lost 6 bases, J lost 2 bases, and 3 bases stayed unmatched.

This clonotype was detected only a few times. The chain recombines TRBV12-3 or TRBV12-4 with TRBJ2-3, with D tentatively TRBD1 or TRBD2 (5 bases each). V lost 2 bases to trimming and J lost 4 bases, with 7 bases between them. CDR3 length equals 13 residues. CDR3 protein: CASSLRGADTQYF. The DNA for the CDR3 is TGTGCCAGCAGTTTAAGAGGGGCAGATACGCAGTATTTT.

The chain recombines TRBV4-1 with TRBJ2-2, with 9 bases that match TRBD1. V was clipped by 3 bases and J by 3 bases; unmatched bases: 2. CDR3 length equals 15 residues. Looked up from germline, CDR1 is MGHRA and CDR2 is YSYEKL. CDR3: CASSQRDRDTGELFF. In nucleotides, the CDR3 is TGCGCCAGCAGCCAGCGGGACAGGGACACCGGGGAGCTGTTTTTT.

The chain joins TRBV7-9 to TRBJ1-1, with D possibly matching TRBD1 (5 bases). There are 14 residues in the CDR3. V was trimmed by 5 bases and J by 7 bases, leaving 17 bases between them. Germline V lookup: CDR1 SEHNR, CDR2 FQNEAQ (reference sequence). CDR3 DNA sequence: TGTGCCAGCAGCCCAGTGCGGGGCGGAGGTGAAGCTTTCTTT. This translates into CASSPVRGGGEAFF. Complete variable domain (other parts from reference TRBV7-9 and TRBJ1-1): DTGVSQNPRHKITKRGQNVTFRCDPISEHNRLYWYRQTLGQGPEFLTYFQNEAQLEKSRLLSDRFSAERPKGSFSTLEIQRTEQGDSAMYLCASSPVRGGGEAFFGQGTRLTVV.

J is TRBJ2-7 and V is TRBV14, with D perhaps being TRBD1 or TRBD2 (5 bases each). Germline V CDR1 and CDR2: SGHDN, FVKESK. CDR3 size: 15 residues. The V end was cut by 1 base, the J end by 4 bases, with 14 bases between. CDR3 DNA: TGTGCCAGCAGCCAAGGACCAGGGACCATGTACGAGCAGTACTTC. It is translated as CASSQGPGTMYEQYF.

A few counts support this clonotype. The chain has TRBV9 and TRBJ2-7, with D possibly matching TRBD2 (5 bases). The germline V and J ends were trimmed by 3 bases and 2 bases, with 15 bases remaining between them. Germline V gives CDR1 SGDLS, CDR2 YYNGEE. This CDR3 has 15 residues. CDR3 bases: TGTGCCAGCAGCGCCGAGGGCCAAGGAGCCTACGAGCAGTACTTC. It encodes CASSAEGQGAYEQYF. Filled out from reference TRBV9 and TRBJ2-7, the complete variable domain reads DSGVTQTPKHLITATGQRVTLRCSPRSGDLSVYWYQQSLDQGLQFLIQYYNGEERAKGNILERFSAQQFPDLHSELNLSSLELGDSALYFCASSAEGQGAYEQYFGPGTRLTVT.

The CDR3 reads CASSLEGQTNYGYTF. The DNA for the CDR3 is TGTGCCAGCAGCTTAGAGGGCCAAACCAACTATGGCTACACCTTC. The V call is TRBV7-2, the J call TRBJ1-2; no clear D. In germline, CDR1 is SGHTA, CDR2 FQGNSA. Between the trimmed V and J ends, which lost 1 base and 2 bases, there was a span of 11 bases. The length of the CDR3 is 15 residues.

This clonotype was observed a few times. This chain links TRBV7-2 with TRBJ1-2; 9 nucleotides line up with TRBD1. Trimming cost V 0 bases and J 0 bases; bases outside gene matches: 5. The germline gives CDR1 SGHTA, CDR2 FQGNSA. This CDR3 has 17 residues. CDR3 sequence (DNA): TGTGCCAGCAGCTTAGCCAAGGGACAGGGAGCTAACTATGGCTACACCTTC. This translates into CASSLAKGQGANYGYTF.